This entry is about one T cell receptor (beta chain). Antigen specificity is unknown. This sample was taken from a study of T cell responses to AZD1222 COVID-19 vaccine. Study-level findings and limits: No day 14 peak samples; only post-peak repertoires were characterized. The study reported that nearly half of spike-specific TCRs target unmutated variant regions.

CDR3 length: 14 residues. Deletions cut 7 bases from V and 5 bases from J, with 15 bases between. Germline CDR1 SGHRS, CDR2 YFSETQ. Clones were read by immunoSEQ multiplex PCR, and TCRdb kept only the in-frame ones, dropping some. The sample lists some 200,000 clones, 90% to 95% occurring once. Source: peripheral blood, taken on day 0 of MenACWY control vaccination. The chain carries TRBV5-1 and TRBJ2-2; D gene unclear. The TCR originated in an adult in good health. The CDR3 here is CASSLGIRTGELFF. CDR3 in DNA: TGCGCCAGCTCCCTGGGGATACGTACCGGGGAGCTGTTTTTT.